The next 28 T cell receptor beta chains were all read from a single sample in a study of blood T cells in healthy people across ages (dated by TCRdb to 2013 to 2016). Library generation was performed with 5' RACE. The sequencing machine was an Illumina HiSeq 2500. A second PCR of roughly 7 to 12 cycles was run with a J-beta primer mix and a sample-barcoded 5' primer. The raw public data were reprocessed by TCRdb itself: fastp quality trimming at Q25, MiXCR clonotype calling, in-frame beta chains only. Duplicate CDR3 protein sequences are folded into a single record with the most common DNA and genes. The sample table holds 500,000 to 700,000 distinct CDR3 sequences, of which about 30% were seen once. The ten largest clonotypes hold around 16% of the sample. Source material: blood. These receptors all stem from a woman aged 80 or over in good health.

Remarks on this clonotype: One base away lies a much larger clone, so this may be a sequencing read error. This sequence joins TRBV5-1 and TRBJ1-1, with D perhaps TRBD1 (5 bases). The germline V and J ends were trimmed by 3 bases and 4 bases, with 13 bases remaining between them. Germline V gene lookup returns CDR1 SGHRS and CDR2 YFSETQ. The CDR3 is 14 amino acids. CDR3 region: CASSWAGAFTEAFF. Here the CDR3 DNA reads TGCGCCAGCAGCTGGGCCGGGGCGTTCACTGAAGCTTTCTTT.

The DNA for the CDR3 is TGCGCCAGCAGCTTCTCGCCCCAAGACTATGGCTACACCTTC. As protein: CASSFSPQDYGYTF. V usage is TRBV5-1 and J usage is TRBJ1-2; no definite D call. Trimming stripped 2 bases from V and 3 bases from J, with 11 bases between. This CDR3 spans 14 amino acids. CDR1 and CDR2 from the germline V gene are SGHRS and YFSETQ.

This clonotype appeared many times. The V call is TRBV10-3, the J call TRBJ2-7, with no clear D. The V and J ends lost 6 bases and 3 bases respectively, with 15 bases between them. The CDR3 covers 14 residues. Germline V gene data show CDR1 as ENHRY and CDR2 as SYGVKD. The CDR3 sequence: CAISGGLTVYEQYF. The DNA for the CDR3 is TGTGCCATCAGCGGTGGGCTTACCGTCTACGAGCAGTACTTC.

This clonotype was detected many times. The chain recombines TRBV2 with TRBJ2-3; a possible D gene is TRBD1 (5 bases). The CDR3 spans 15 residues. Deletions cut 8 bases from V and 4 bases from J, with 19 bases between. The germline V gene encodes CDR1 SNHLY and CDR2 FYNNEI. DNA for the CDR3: TGTGCCAGCGGGTTCAGGGCAGGGCTCGCAGATACGCAGTATTTT. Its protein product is CASGFRAGLADTQYF.

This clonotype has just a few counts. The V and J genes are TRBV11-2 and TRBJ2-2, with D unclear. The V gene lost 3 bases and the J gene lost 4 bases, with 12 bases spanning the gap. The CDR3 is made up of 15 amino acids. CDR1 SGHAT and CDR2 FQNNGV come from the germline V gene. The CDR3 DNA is TGTGCCAGCAGCTTGGGTAGACACGTCACCGGGGAGCTGTTTTTT. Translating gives CASSLGRHVTGELFF.

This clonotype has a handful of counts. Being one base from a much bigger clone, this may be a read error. The CDR3 loop reads CASSFPGLTGDNEQYF. Here the CDR3 DNA reads TGTGCCAGCAGTTTCCCCGGACTAACAGGGGACAATGAGCAGTACTTC. The rearrangement joins TRBV6-6 to TRBJ2-1; D is perhaps TRBD1 (7 bases). The DNA matches TRBJ2-7 better at its end, which makes the J call doubtful. The CDR3 runs to 16 residues. Germline V gene lookup returns CDR1 MNHNY and CDR2 SVGAGI (reference sequence).

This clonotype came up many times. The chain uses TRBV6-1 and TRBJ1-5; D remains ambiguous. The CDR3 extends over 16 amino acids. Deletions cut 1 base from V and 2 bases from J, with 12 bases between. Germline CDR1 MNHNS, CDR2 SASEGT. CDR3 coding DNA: TGTGCCAGCAGTGAAGTTGGCAGTATCGGCAATCAGCCCCAGCATTTT. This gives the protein CASSEVGSIGNQPQHF.

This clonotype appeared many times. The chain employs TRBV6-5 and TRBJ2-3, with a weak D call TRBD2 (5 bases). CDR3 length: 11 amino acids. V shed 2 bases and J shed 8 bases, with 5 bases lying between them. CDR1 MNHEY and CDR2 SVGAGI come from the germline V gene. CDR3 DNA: TGTGCCAGCAGTTACGGAGGTACGCAGTATTTT. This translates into CASSYGGTQYF.

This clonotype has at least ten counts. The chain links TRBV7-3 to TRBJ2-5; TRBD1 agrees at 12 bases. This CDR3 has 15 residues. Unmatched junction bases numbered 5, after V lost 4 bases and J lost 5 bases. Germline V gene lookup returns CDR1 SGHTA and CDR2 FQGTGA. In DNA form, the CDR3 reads TGTGCCAGCAGCTCGGGACAGGGGGCGGGGGAGACCCAGTACTTC. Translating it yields CASSSGQGAGETQYF.

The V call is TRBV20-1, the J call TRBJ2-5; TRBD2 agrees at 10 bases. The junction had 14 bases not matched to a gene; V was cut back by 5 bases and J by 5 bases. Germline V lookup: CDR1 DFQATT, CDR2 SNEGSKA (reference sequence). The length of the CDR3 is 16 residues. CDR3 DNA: TGCAGTGCTCATGGTAGCGGGGGGACTCTGGGGGAGACCCAGTACTTC. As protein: CSAHGSGGTLGETQYF.

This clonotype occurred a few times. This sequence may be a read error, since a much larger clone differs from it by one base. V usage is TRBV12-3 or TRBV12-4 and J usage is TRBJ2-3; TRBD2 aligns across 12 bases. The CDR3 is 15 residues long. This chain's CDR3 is CASSETSGGTDAQYF. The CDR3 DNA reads TGTGCCAGCAGCGAGACTAGCGGGGGTACAGATGCGCAGTATTTT.

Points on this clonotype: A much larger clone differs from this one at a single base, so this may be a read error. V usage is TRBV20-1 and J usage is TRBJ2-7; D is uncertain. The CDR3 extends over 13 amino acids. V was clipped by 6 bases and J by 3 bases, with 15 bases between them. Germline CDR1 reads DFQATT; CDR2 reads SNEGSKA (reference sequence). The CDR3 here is CSASETPNYEQYF. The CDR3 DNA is TGCAGTGCCTCCGAGACACCGAACTACGAGCAGTACTTC.

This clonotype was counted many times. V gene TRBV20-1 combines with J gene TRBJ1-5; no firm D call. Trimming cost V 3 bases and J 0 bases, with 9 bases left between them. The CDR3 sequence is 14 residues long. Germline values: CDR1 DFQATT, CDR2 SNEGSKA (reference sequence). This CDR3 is CSASEDSSNQPQHF. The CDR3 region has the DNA TGCAGTGCTAGTGAAGATTCTAGCAATCAGCCCCAGCATTTT.

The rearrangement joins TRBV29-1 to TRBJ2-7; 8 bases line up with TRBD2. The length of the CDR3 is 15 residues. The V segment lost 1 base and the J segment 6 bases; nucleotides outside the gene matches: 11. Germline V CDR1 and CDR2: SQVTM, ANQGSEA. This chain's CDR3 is CSVEGTSLQPSEQYF. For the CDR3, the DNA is TGCAGCGTTGAAGGGACTAGCCTCCAACCCTCCGAGCAGTACTTC.

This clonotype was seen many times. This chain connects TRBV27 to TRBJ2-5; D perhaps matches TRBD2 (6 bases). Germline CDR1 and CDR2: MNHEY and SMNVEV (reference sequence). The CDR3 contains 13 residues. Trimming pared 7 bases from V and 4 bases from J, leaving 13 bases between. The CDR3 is CASNFAGSETQYF. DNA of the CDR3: TGTGCCAGCAACTTTGCGGGGTCAGAGACCCAGTACTTC.

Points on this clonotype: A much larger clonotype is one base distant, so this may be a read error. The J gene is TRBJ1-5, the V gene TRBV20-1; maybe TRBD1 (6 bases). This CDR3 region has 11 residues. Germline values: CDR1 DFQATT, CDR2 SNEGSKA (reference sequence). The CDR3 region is CRVRTDWAQHF. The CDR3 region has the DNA TGCAGGGTCAGGACAGACTGGGCCCAGCATTTT.

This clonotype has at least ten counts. CDR3: CATSRGRRSSTDTQYF. CDR3 bases: TGTGCCACCAGCAGGGGTAGGAGGTCGAGCACAGATACGCAGTATTTT. The chain links TRBV15 to TRBJ2-3; possible D gene TRBD2, 5 bases. The CDR3 runs to 16 residues. V was pared by 3 bases and J by 0 bases, with 13 bases between. The germline V gene encodes CDR1 LNHNV and CDR2 YYDKDF (reference sequence).

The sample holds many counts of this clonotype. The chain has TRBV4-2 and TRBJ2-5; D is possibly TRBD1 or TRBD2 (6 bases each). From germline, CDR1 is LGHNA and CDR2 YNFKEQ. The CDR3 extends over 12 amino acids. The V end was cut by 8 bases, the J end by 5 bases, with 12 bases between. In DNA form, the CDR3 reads TGTGCCAGCCAGGGGCGGGATGAGACCCAGTACTTC. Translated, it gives CASQGRDETQYF.

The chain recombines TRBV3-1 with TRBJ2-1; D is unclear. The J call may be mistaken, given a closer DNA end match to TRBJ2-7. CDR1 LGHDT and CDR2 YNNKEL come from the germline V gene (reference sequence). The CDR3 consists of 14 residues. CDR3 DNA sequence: TGTGCCAGCAGCCCAGTGGGTTTTTACAATGAGCAGTACTTC. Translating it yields CASSPVGFYNEQYF.

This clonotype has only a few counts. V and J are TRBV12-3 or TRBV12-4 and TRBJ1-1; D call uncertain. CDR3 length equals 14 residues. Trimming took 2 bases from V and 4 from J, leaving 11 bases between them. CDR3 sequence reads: CASSLYEASTEAFF. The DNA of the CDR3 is TGTGCCAGCAGTTTATATGAGGCTAGCACTGAAGCTTTCTTT.

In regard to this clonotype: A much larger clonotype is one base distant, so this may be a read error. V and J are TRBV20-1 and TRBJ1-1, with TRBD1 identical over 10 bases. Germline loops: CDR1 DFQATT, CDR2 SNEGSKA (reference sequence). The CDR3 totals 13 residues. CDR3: CRAKTGGTTEAFF. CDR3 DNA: TGCAGAGCCAAGACAGGGGGCACGACTGAAGCTTTCTTT.

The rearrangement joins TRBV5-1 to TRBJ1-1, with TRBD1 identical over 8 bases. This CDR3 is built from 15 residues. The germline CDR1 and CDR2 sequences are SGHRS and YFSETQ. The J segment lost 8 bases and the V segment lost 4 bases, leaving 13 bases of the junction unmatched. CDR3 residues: CASSGTGVPIGEAFF. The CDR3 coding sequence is TGCGCCAGCAGCGGGACAGGAGTCCCGATAGGGGAAGCTTTCTTT.

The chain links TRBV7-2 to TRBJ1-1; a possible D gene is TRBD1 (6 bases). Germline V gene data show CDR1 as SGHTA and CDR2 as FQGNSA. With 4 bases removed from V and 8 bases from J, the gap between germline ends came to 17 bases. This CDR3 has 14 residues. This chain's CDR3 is CASSSPQGFLEAFF. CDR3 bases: TGTGCCAGCAGCTCCCCCCAGGGGTTCTTAGAAGCTTTCTTT.

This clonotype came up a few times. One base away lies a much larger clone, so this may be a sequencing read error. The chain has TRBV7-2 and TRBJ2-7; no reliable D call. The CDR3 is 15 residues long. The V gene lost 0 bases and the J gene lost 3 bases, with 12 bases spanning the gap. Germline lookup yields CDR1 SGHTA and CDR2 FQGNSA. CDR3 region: CASSLAVVGRYEQYF. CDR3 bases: TGTGCCAGCAGCTTAGCTGTTGTAGGGCGCTACGAGCAGTACTTC. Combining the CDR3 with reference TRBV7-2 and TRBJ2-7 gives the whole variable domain GAGVSQSPSNKVTEKGKDVELRCDPISGHTALYWYRQSLGQGLEFLIYFQGNSAPDKSGLPSDRFSAERTGGSVSTLTIQRTQQEDSAVYLCASSLAVVGRYEQYFGPGTRLTVT.

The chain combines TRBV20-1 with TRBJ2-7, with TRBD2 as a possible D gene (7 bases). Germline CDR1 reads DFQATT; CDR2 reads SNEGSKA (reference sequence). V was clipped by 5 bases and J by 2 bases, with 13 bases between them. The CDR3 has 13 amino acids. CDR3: CSAGGGLTYEQYF. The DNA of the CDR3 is TGCAGTGCTGGGGGGGGGCTTACCTACGAGCAGTACTTC.

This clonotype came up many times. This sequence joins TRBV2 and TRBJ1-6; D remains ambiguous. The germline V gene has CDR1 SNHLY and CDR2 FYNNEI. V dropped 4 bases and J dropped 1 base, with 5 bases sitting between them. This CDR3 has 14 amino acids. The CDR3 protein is CASSAGSYNSPLHF. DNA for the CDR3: TGTGCCAGCAGTGCTGGGTCCTATAATTCACCCCTCCACTTT.

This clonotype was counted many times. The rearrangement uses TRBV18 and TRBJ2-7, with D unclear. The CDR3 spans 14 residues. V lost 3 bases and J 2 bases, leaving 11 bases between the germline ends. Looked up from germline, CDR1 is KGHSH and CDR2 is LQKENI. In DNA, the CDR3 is TGTGCCAGCTCACCGGACGCCGGAGCCTACGAGCAGTACTTC. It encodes CASSPDAGAYEQYF. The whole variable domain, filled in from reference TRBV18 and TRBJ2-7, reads NAGVMQNPRHLVRRRGQEARLRCSPMKGHSHVYWYRQLPEEGLKFMVYLQKENIIDESGMPKERFSAEFPKEGPSILRIQQVVRGDSAAYFCASSPDAGAYEQYFGPGTRLTVT.

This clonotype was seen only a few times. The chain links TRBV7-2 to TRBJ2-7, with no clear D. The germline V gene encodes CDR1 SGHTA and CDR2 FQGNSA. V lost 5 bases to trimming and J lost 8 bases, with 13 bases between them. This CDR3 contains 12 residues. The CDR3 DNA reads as TGTGCCAGCAGCAGTGCCCCGTCGAAGCAGTACTTC. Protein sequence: CASSSAPSKQYF.